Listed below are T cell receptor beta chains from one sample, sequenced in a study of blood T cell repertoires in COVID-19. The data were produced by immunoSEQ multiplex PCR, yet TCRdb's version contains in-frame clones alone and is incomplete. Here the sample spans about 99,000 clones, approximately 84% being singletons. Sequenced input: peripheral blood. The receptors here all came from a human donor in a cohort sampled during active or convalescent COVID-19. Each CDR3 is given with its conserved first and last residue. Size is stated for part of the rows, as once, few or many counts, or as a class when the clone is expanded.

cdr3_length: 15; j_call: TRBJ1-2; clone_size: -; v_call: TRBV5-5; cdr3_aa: CASSFIGDLDYGYTF
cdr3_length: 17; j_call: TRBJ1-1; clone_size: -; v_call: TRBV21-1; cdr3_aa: CARSSRQDRGSNTEAFF
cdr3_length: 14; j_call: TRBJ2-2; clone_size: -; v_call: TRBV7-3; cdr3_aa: CASSLEMNTGELFF
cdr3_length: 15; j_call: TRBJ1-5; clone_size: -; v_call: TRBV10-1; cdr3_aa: CASSAYSSSNQPQHF
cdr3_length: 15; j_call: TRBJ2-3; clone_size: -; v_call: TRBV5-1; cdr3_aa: CASSSSGASTDTQYF
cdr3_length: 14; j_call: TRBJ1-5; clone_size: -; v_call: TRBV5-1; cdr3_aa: CASSPDSVNQPQHF
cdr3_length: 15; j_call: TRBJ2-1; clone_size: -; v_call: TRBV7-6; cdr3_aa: CASSPQEGDYNEQFF
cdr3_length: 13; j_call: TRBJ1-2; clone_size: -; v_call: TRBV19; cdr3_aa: CASSMVQDYGYTF
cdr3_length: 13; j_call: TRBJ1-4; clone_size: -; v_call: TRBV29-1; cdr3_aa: CSGSSATNEKLFF
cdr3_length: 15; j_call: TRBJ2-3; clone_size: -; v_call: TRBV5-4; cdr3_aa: CASSLGTSGRDTQYF
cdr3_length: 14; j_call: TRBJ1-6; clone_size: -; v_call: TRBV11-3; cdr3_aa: CASSSQGGDSPLHF
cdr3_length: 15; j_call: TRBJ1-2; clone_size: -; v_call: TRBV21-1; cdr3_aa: CASSKALKGNYGYTF
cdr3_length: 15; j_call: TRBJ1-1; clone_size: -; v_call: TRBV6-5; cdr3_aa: CASREGRRTNTEAFF
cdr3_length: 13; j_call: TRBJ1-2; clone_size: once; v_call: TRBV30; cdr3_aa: CAWSYDRDYGYTF
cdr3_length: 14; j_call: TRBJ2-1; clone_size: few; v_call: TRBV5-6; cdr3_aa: CASSSLIQGNEQFF
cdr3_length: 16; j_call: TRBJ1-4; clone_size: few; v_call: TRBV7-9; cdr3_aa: CASSQQGGATNEKLFF
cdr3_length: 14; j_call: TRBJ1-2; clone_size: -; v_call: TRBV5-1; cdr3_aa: CASSLREGVGGYTF
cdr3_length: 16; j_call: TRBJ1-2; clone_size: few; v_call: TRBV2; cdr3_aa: CASRVKNRGPDYGYTF
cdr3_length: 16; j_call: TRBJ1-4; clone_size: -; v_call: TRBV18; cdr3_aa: CASSPRGQGRNEKLFF
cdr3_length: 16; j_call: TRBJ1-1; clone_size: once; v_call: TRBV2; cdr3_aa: CASSGSLGAVNTEAFF
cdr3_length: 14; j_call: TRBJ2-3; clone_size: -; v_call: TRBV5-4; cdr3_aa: CASSLLTNTDTQYF
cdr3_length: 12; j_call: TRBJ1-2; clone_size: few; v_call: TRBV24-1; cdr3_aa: CATSEGGYGYTF
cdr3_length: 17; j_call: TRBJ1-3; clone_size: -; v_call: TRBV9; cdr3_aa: CASSSRASGYSGNTIYF
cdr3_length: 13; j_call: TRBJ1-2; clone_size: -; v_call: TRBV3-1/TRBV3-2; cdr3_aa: CASIGDRNYGYTF
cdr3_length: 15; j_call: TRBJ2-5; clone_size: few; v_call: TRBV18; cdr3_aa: CASSPDGIGQETQYF
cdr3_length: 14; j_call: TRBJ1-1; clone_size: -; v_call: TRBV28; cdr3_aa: CASSPRLGETEAFF
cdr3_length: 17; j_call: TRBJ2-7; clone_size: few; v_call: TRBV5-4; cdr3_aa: CASSSPPGTGSSYEQYF
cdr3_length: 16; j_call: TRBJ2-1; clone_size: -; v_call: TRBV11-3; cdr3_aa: CASSFTTSGAYNEQFF
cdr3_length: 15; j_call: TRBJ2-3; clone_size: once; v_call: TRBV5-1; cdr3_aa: CASRRRGGTTDTQYF
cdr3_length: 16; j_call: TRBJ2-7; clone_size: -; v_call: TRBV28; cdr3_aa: CASSSPAGTGTYEQYF
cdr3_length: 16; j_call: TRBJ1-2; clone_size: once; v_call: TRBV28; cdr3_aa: CASSPPQGGKNYGYTF
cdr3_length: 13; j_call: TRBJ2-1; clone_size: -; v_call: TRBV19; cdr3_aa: CASRVSGVGEQFF
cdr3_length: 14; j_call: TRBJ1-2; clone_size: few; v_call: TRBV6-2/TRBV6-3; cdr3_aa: CASSYSGGQNGYTF
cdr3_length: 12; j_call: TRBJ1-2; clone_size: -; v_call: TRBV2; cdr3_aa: CASKGGYPRYTF
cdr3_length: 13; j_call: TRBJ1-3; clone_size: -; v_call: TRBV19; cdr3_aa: CASSGGKGNTIYF
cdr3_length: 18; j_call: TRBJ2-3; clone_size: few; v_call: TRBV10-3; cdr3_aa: CAISDTGGSYFSTDTQYF
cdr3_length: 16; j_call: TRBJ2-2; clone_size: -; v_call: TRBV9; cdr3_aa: CASSPQTGMSTGELFF
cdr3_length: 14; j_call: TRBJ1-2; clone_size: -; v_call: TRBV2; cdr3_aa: CASRGRDRNYGYTF
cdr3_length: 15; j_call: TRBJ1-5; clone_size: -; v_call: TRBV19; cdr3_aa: CASTLDTNSNQPQHF
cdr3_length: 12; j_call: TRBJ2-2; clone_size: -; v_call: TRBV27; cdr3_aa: CASSFNGGELFF
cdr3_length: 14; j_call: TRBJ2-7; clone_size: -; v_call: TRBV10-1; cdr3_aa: CASSESGREGEQYF
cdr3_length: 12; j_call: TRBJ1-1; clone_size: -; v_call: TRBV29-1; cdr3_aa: CSVEDRATEAFF
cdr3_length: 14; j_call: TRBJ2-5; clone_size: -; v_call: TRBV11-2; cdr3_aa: CASSSDRIQETQYF